The 17 T cell receptor beta chains below all came from one sample that was sequenced in a study of T cell responses to AZD1222 COVID-19 vaccine. The method was immunoSEQ multiplex PCR; TCRdb's version includes in-frame clones alone and lacks a portion of them. The table includes about 150,000 clones, roughly 94% detected once. Source: peripheral blood, taken on day 0 of AZD1222 vaccination. These receptors all come from an adult in good health.

The chain couples TRBV18 to TRBJ1-6; TRBD1 is a possible D gene (5 bases). The length of the CDR3 is 14 residues. CDR1 is KGHSH, CDR2 LQKENI, per germline. V gave up 2 bases and J gave up 7 bases, with 9 bases separating them. This CDR3 reads CASSPEQANSPLHF. The DNA for the CDR3 is TGTGCCAGCTCACCAGAACAGGCCAATTCACCCCTCCACTTT.

This rearrangement joins TRBV4-2 to TRBJ1-2; D gene ambiguous. V was shortened by 4 bases and J by 4 bases, with 16 bases between the two germline ends. Germline CDR1 LGHNA, CDR2 YNFKEQ. This CDR3 comprises 15 residues. The CDR3 coding sequence is TGTGCCAGCAGCCGGGGAGGTTGGTCCAGCTATGGCTACACCTTC. Translated: CASSRGGWSSYGYTF.

This sequence joins TRBV5-1 and TRBJ2-5; TRBD2 aligns across 8 bases. V shed 0 bases and J 5 bases; nucleotides not matched to a gene: 18. This CDR3 spans 19 amino acids. Germline CDR1 reads SGHRS; CDR2 reads YFSETQ. In DNA form, the CDR3 reads TGCGCCAGCAGCTTGGCATTGGACGCCAGCGGGAGAACTTGGGAGACCCAGTACTTC. It specifies CASSLALDASGRTWETQYF. The full variable domain, its missing parts supplied by reference TRBV5-1 and TRBJ2-5, is KAGVTQTPRYLIKTRGQQVTLSCSPISGHRSVSWYQQTPGQGLQFLFEYFSETQRNKGNFPGRFSGRQFSNSRSEMNVSTLELGDSALYLCASSLALDASGRTWETQYFGPGTRLLVL.

CDR3 protein: CAWSWGGSEQYV. The DNA for the CDR3 is TGTGCCTGGAGTTGGGGGGGCTCCGAGCAGTACGTC. This chain connects TRBV30 to TRBJ2-7, with a tentative D call TRBD2 (7 bases). This CDR3 spans 12 amino acids. V was clipped by 2 bases and J by 6 bases, with 11 bases between them. Germline CDR1 is GTSNPN and CDR2 is SVGIG (reference sequence).

This clone appeared a single time. V is TRBV4-1 and J is TRBJ1-5, with a tentative D call TRBD1 (5 bases). Germline V gives CDR1 MGHRA, CDR2 YSYEKL. The CDR3 runs to 15 residues. Trimming left V 1 base short and J 9 bases short, with 16 bases between. CDR3: CASSQGLDTPGPQHF. The CDR3 DNA sequence: TGCGCCAGCAGCCAAGGATTGGACACGCCAGGGCCCCAGCATTTT.

A few counts support this clone. The V call is TRBV5-1, the J call TRBJ1-1, with D unresolved. Germline V gene data show CDR1 as SGHRS and CDR2 as YFSETQ. The CDR3 runs to 14 residues. V was trimmed by 2 bases and J by 0 bases, leaving 8 bases between them. The CDR3 region has the DNA TGCGCCAGCAGCTTTCAGACCATGAACACTGAAGCTTTCTTT. This sequence encodes CASSFQTMNTEAFF.

The chain is built from TRBV11-2 and TRBJ2-1; D ambiguous. V lost 3 bases to trimming and J lost 4 bases, with 4 bases between them. CDR1 is SGHAT, CDR2 FQNNGV, per germline. There are 12 residues in the CDR3. The CDR3 is CASSLLYNEQFF. The CDR3 nucleotides are TGTGCCAGCAGCTTGTTATACAATGAGCAGTTCTTC.

V is TRBV4-3 and J is TRBJ2-6; 9 bases match TRBD1. CDR3 size: 20 residues. Germline trimming cut 2 bases from V and 0 bases from J; bases unmatched to any gene: 11. The germline V gene encodes CDR1 LGHNA and CDR2 YSLEER. DNA for the CDR3: TGCGCCAGCAGCCAATGGTCCGGGACAGGGTTTTCCTCTGGGGCCAACGTCCTGACTTTC. It is translated as CASSQWSGTGFSSGANVLTF.

The chain links TRBV5-6 to TRBJ2-6; D possibly corresponds to TRBD2 (5 bases). CDR1 and CDR2 from the germline V gene are SGHDT and YYEEEE. Trimming cost V 4 bases and J 0 bases, with 11 bases left between them. The CDR3 has 16 amino acids. The CDR3: CASSGSAYSGANVLTF. Here the CDR3 DNA reads TGTGCCAGCAGCGGTAGCGCATACTCTGGGGCCAACGTCCTGACTTTC.

The chain is built from TRBV28 and TRBJ1-2, with unresolved D. From germline, CDR1 is MDHEN and CDR2 SYDVKM. The CDR3 totals 13 residues. Trimming shortened V by 6 bases and J by 3 bases, and 11 bases separated the two germline ends. CDR3 protein: CASRETTYYGYTF. In nucleotides, the CDR3 is TGTGCCAGCAGGGAGACAACCTACTATGGCTACACCTTC.

The chain links TRBV27 to TRBJ2-7; no reliable D call. The ends were cut back, 0 bases at V and 6 bases at J, with 9 bases in the middle. The length of the CDR3 is 13 residues. Germline V lookup: CDR1 MNHEY, CDR2 SMNVEV (reference sequence). CDR3 residues: CASSLSLRAEQYV. The DNA of the CDR3 is TGTGCCAGCAGTTTATCGTTAAGGGCCGAGCAGTACGTC.

The chain carries TRBV28 and TRBJ1-2, with 8 bases aligning to TRBD1. With V trimmed by 5 bases and J by 2 bases, 13 bases remained unmatched. Germline lookup yields CDR1 MDHEN and CDR2 SYDVKM. This CDR3 has 17 amino acids. The CDR3 DNA reads as TGTGCCAGCAGTGAACCAAGAGGACAGGGAAGGAACTATGGCTACACCTTC. This gives the protein CASSEPRGQGRNYGYTF.

The rearrangement links TRBV19 to TRBJ1-1; D remains unclear. The CDR3 spans 14 residues. The V and J ends lost 3 bases and 6 bases respectively, with 14 bases between them. Per germline, CDR1 LNHDA and CDR2 SQIVND (reference sequence). CDR3 residues: CASSIGMGRAEAFF. CDR3 nucleotide sequence: TGTGCCAGTAGTATTGGAATGGGCCGTGCTGAAGCTTTCTTT.

CDR3 DNA sequence: TGTGCCAGCAGCTCCGGGACATGGGCCGGGGAGCTGTTTTTT. It codes for CASSSGTWAGELFF. This sequence joins TRBV5-8 and TRBJ2-2; a weak D match, TRBD1 (6 bases). This CDR3 comprises 14 residues. V was trimmed by 3 bases and J by 6 bases, leaving 12 bases between them. In germline, CDR1 is SGHTS, CDR2 YDEGEE.

This clone was picked up one time. The chain uses TRBV7-9 and TRBJ1-4; possibly TRBD1 for D (5 bases). This CDR3 comprises 15 residues. V was trimmed by 2 bases and J by 3 bases, leaving 10 bases between them. Looked up from germline, CDR1 is SEHNR and CDR2 is FQNEAQ (reference sequence). The CDR3 DNA reads as TGTGCCAGCAGCTTATATGGGGGAGCTAATGAAAAACTGTTTTTT. Residues: CASSLYGGANEKLFF.

V gene TRBV5-6 combines with J gene TRBJ2-1; TRBD2 matches at 9 bases. From germline, CDR1 is SGHDT and CDR2 YYEEEE. CDR3 length: 15 residues. V gave up 3 bases and J gave up 10 bases; unmatched junction bases: 11. The CDR3 protein is CASSSLVRLAEEQFF. CDR3 nucleotide sequence: TGTGCCAGCAGCTCACTCGTCCGACTAGCGGAAGAGCAGTTCTTC.

The CDR3 coding sequence is TGCAGCGTATACAGCGACACAGATACGCAGTATTTT. This sequence encodes CSVYSDTDTQYF. The chain couples TRBV29-1 to TRBJ2-3; D is unclear. The CDR3 contains 12 residues. Trimming took off 6 bases at V and 2 bases at J, with 9 bases between the two ends. Looked up from germline, CDR1 is SQVTM and CDR2 is ANQGSEA.